Listed below are T cell receptor beta chains from one sample, sequenced in a study of T cells in Graves' hyperthyroidism and ophthalmopathy. TCRdb redid the calling of the multiplex PCR reads with MiXCR, one entry per CDR3 protein. The table shows roughly 380,000 distinct CDR3 sequences, with about 13% occurring only once. Material: blood. The source is a man aged 25-45 years with Graves' hyperthyroidism that later progressed to Graves' ophthalmopathy. The CDR3 runs from the conserved cysteine through the conserved F or W. A D gene is named only where the DNA matches it firmly. A clone size is listed for some rows: how often the clone was seen (once, few, many), or a class if it is expanded.

v_call	clone_size	j_call	cdr3_length	d_call	cdr3_nt	cdr3_aa
TRBV3-1	many	TRBJ1-3	17	NA	TGTGCCAGCAGCCAAAGACCGGACAGTGTATCTGGAAACACCATATATTTT	CASSQRPDSVSGNTIYF
TRBV28	many	TRBJ2-1	15	TRBD1	TGTGCCAGCAGGTCAACAGGGGTCCAAAGGAATGAGCAGTTCTTC	CASRSTGVQRNEQFF
TRBV5-4	many	TRBJ2-7	12	NA	TGTGCCAGCAGCTTAAGGGACTACGAGCAGTACTTC	CASSLRDYEQYF
TRBV11-3	many	TRBJ1-1	15	TRBD1	TGTGCCAGCAGCCCCACAGGGGCCGCCAACACTGAAGCTTTCTTT	CASSPTGAANTEAFF
TRBV7-2	NA	TRBJ2-3	16	TRBD2	TGTGCCAGCAGCTTAGCGGGGACTAGCGGGTCTGATACGCAGTATTTT	CASSLAGTSGSDTQYF
TRBV5-8	few	TRBJ2-1	11	NA	TGTGCCAGCAGCCTAAGGACCGAGCAGTTCTTC	CASSLRTEQFF
TRBV7-3	NA	TRBJ2-3	16	NA	TGTGCCAGCAGCTTAGACCCAGGACGGCCCACAGATACGCAGTATTTT	CASSLDPGRPTDTQYF
TRBV6-1	many	TRBJ1-1	15	NA	TGTGCCAGCAGTTACGGTCCCGAGGGAGGGACTGAAGCTTTCTTT	CASSYGPEGGTEAFF
TRBV7-9	few	TRBJ2-7	13	NA	TGTGCCAGCAGCCCTGGGGCGCCCTACGAGCAGTACTTC	CASSPGAPYEQYF
TRBV4-1	few	TRBJ1-5	15	NA	TGCGCCAGCAGCCTTGTACAGGAGTACAATCAGCCCCAGCATTTT	CASSLVQEYNQPQHF
TRBV20-1	many	TRBJ1-5	15	TRBD1	TGCAGTGCTAGAGATTGGGGCAGGGGGCTGGGGCCCCAGCATTTT	CSARDWGRGLGPQHF
TRBV20-1	few	TRBJ2-1	13	NA	TGCAGTGCTAATTGGGGGGTGTTGAATGAGCAGTTCTTC	CSANWGVLNEQFF
TRBV5-4	NA	TRBJ1-2	16	NA	TGTGCCAGCAGCCCCAGCCAGGGCGGCCGAAGTTATGGCTACACCTTC	CASSPSQGGRSYGYTF
TRBV10-3	few	TRBJ2-7	13	NA	TGTGCCATCAGTGAGAACAGGGACCACGAGCAGTACTTC	CAISENRDHEQYF
TRBV7-6	many	TRBJ2-5	15	TRBD2	TGTGCCAGCAGCAACCTAGCGGGGGCCCAAGAGACCCAGTACTTC	CASSNLAGAQETQYF
TRBV6-5	many	TRBJ1-5	20	NA	TGTGCCAGCAGTTACCGAGGAAATTCGAGGGACCCATGGAACAATCAGCCCCAGCATTTT	CASSYRGNSRDPWNNQPQHF
TRBV6-1	NA	TRBJ2-2	14	NA	TGTGCCAGCAGATTTGACACTGAAACCGGGGAGCTGTTTTTT	CASRFDTETGELFF